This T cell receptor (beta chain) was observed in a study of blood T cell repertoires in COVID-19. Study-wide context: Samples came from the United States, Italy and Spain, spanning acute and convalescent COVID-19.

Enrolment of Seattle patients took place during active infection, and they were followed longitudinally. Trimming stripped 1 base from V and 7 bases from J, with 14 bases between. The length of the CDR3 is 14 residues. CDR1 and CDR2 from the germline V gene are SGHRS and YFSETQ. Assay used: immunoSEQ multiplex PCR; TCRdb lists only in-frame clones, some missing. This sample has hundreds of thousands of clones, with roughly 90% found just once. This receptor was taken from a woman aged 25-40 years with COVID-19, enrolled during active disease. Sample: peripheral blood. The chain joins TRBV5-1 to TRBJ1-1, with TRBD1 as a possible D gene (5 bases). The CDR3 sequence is CASSLNNQGLEAFF. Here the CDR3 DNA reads TGCGCCAGCAGCTTGAACAACCAGGGACTTGAAGCTTTCTTT.